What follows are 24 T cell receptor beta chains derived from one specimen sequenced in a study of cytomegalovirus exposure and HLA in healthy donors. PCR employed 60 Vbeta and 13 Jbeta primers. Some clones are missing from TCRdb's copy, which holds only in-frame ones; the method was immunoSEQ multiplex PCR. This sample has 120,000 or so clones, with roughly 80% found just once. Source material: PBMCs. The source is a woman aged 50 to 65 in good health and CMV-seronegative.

CDR3 region: CASSQDPGSGYGYTF. The CDR3 DNA is TGCGCCAGCAGCCAAGATCCGGGTAGCGGCTATGGCTACACCTTC. The chain uses TRBV4-1 and TRBJ1-2; D remains unclear. The CDR3 contains 15 residues. In germline, CDR1 is MGHRA, CDR2 YSYEKL. Trimming took off 0 bases at V and 4 bases at J, with 12 bases between the two ends.

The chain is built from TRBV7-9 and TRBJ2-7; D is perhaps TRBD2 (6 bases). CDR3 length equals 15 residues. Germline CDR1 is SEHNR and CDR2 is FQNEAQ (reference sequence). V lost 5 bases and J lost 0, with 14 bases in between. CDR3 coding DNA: TGTGCCAGCAGCAATCCGGGACTTCTCTCCTACGAGCAGTACTTC. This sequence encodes CASSNPGLLSYEQYF.

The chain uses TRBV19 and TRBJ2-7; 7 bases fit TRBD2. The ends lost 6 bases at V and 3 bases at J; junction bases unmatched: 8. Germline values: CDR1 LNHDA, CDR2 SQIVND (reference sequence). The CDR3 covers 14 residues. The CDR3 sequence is CASSPGLGDYEQYF. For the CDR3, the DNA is TGTGCCAGTAGCCCCGGACTAGGGGACTACGAGCAGTACTTC.

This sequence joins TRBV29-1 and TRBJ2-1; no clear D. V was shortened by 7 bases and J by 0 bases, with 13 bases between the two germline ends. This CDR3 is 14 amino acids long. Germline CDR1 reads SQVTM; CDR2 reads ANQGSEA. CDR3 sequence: CSGHIIPSYNEQFF. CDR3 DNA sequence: TGCAGCGGACATATTATACCCTCCTACAATGAGCAGTTCTTC.

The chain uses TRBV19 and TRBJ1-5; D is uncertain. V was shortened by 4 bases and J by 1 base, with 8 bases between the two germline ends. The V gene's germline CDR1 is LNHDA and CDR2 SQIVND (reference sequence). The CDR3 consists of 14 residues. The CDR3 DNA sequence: TGTGCCAGTAGTACCGGGGTAAGCAATCAGCCCCAGCATTTT. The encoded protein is CASSTGVSNQPQHF.

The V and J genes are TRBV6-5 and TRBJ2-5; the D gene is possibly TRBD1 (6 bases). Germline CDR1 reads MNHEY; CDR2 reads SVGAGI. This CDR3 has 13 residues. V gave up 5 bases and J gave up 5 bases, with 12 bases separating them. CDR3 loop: CASSDPGVETQYF. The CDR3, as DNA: TGTGCCAGCAGTGACCCAGGGGTCGAGACCCAGTACTTC.

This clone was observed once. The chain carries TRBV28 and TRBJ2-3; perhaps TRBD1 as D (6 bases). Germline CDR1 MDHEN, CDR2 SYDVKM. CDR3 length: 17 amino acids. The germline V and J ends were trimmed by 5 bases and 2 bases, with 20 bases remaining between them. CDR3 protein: CASSPPFWTEATDTQYF. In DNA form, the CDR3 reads TGTGCCAGCAGTCCCCCTTTTTGGACAGAAGCCACAGATACGCAGTATTTT.

DNA of the CDR3: TGTGCCAGTAGGCCTCTAGCGGGACTATACAATGAGCAGTTCTTC. Translating gives CASRPLAGLYNEQFF. The V and J genes are TRBV19 and TRBJ2-1; 9 positions match TRBD2. V lost 6 bases to trimming and J lost 4 bases; unmatched junction nucleotides: 7. Germline CDR1 is LNHDA and CDR2 is SQIVND (reference sequence). The CDR3 runs to 15 residues.

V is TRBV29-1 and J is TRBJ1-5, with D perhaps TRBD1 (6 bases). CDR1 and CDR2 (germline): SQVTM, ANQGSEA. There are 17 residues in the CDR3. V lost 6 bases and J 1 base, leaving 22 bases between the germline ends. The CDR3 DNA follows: TGCAGCGTGAACTGGGGGCCTAGCCGTTTGAGCAATCAGCCCCAGCATTTT. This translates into CSVNWGPSRLSNQPQHF. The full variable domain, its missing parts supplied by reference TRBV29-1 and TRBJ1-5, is SAVISQKPSRDICQRGTSLTIQCQVDSQVTMMFWYRQQPGQSLTLIATANQGSEATYESGFVIDKFPISRPNLTFSTLTVSNMSPEDSSIYLCSVNWGPSRLSNQPQHFGDGTRLSIL.

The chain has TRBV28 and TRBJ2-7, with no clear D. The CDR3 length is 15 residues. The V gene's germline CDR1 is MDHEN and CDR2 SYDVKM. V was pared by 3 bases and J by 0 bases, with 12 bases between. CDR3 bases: TGTGCCAGCAGTTTTAACGGCTACAGCTCCTACGAGCAGTACTTC. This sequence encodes CASSFNGYSSYEQYF.

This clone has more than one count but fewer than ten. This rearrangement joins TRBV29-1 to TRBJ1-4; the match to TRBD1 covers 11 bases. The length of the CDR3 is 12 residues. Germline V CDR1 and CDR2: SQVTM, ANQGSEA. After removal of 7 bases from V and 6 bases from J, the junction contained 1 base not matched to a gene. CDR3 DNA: TGCAGCGGGACAGGGGGCGATGAAAAACTGTTTTTT. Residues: CSGTGGDEKLFF.

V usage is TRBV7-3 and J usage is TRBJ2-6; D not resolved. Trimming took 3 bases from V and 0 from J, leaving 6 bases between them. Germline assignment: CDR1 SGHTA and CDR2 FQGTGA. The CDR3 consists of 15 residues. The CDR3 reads CASSFVFSGANVLTF. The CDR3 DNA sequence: TGTGCCAGCAGCTTCGTTTTCTCTGGGGCCAACGTCCTGACTTTC.

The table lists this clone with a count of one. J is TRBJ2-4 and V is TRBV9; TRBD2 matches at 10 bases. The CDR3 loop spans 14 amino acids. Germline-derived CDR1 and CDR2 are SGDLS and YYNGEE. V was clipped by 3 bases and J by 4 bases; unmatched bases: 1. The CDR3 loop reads CASSGSGGKNIQYF. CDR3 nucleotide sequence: TGTGCCAGCAGCGGTAGCGGGGGGAAAAACATTCAGTACTTC.

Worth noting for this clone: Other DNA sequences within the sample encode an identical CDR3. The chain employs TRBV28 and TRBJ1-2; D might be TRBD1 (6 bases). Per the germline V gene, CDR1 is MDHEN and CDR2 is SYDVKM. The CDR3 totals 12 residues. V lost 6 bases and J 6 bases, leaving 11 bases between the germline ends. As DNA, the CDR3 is TGTGCCAGCAGGAAGCACAGGGATGGCTACACCTTC. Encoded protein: CASRKHRDGYTF.

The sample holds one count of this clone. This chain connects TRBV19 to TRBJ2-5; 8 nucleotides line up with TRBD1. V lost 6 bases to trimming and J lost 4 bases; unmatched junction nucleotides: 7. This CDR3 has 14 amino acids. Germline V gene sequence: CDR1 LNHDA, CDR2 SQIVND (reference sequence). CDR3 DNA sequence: TGTGCCAGTAGGGAAGCCGGGACAGGAGAGACCCAGTACTTC. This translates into CASREAGTGETQYF. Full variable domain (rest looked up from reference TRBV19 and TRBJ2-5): DGGITQSPKYLFRKEGQNVTLSCEQNLNHDAMYWYRQDPGQGLRLIYYSQIVNDFQKGDIAEGYSVSREKKESFPLTVTSAQKNPTAFYLCASREAGTGETQYFGPGTRLLVL.

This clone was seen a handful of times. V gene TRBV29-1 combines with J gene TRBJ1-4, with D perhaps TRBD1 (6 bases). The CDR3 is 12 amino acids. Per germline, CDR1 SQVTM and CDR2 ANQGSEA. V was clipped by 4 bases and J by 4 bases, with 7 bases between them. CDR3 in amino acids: CSVGQVNEKLFF. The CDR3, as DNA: TGCAGCGTTGGACAGGTTAATGAAAAACTGTTTTTT.

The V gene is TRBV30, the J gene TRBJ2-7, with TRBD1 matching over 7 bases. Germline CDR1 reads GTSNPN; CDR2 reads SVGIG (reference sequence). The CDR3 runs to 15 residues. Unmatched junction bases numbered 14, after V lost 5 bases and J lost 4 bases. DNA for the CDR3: TGTGCCTGGCCCAGATCCAGGGGGAAGGATTACGAGCAGTACTTC. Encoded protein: CAWPRSRGKDYEQYF.

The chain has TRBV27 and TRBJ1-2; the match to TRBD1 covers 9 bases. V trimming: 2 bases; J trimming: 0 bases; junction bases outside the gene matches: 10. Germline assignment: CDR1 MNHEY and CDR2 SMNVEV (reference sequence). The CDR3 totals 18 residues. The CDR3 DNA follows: TGTGCCAGCAGTTTAATTTTTACAGGGGGCCGCGCTAACTATGGCTACACCTTC. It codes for CASSLIFTGGRANYGYTF.

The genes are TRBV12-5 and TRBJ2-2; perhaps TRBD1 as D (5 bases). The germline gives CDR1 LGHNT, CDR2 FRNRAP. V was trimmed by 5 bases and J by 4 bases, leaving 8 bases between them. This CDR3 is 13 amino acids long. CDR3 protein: CASGQQVTGELFF. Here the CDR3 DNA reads TGTGCTAGTGGTCAACAGGTCACCGGGGAGCTGTTTTTT.

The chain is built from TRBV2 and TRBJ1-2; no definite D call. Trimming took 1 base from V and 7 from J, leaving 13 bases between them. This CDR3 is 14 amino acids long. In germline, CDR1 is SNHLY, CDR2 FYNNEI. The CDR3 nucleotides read TGTGCCAGCAGTGAAGACCATATAATCGGTGGCTACACCTTC. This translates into CASSEDHIIGGYTF.

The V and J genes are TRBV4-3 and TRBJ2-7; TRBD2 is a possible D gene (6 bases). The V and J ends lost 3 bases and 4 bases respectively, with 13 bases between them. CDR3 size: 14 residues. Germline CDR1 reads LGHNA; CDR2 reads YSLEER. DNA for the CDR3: TGCGCCAGCAGCCAGGACCTAGCGAGATACGAGCAGTACTTC. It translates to CASSQDLARYEQYF.

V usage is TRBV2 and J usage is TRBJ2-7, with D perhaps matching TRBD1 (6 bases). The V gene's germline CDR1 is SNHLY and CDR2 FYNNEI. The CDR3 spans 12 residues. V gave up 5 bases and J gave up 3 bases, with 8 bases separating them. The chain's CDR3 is CASSRTDYEQYF. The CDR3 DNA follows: TGTGCCAGCAGTCGGACAGACTACGAGCAGTACTTC.

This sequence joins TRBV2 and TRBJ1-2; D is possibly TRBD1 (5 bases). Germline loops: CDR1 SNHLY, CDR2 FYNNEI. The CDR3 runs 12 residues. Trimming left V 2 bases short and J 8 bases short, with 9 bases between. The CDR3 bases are TGTGCCAGCAGTGAATCAGGGTTGGGCTACACCTTC. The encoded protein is CASSESGLGYTF.

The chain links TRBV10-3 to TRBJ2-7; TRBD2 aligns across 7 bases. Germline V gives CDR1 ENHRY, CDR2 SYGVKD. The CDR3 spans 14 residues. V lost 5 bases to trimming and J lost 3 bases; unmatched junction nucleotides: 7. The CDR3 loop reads CAISPGGTIYEQYF. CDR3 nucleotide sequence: TGTGCCATCAGTCCCGGAGGGACTATCTACGAGCAGTACTTC.